Below, 30 T cell receptor beta chains from the same sample are listed, as sequenced in a study of patients and donors after allogeneic stem cell transplantation. Using its own MiXCR run on the RT-PCR reads, TCRdb lists one record per CDR3 protein. The sample has approximately 20,000 distinct CDR3 sequences, 4.5% to 5.5% seen once. The sequencing sample was made of blood, either unsorted or a sorted T cell fraction (not recorded which). These receptors came from a human donor who was either an allogeneic HSCT recipient or a stem cell or donor lymphocyte infusion donor (not recorded which). It is not recorded whose cells these are; they may come from a transplant donor.

There are many counts of this clonotype. The CDR3 nucleotides read TGTGCCAGCAGTTTTTGGGGGGAGACCCAGCATTTT. This encodes CASSFWGETQHF. The V call is TRBV28, the J call TRBJ1-5; the D gene is possibly TRBD1 (5 bases). The CDR3 covers 12 residues. Trimming removed 3 bases at V and 11 bases at J, with 11 bases between. Per germline, CDR1 MDHEN and CDR2 SYDVKM.

This clonotype was counted many times. The chain couples TRBV7-3 to TRBJ2-2; D uncertain. CDR3 length equals 13 residues. V lost 8 bases to trimming and J lost 3 bases, with 10 bases between them. From germline, CDR1 is SGHTA and CDR2 FQGTGA. The CDR3 region has the DNA TGTGCCAGCCTTCGAGATTACACCGGGGAGCTGTTTTTT. Translating gives CASLRDYTGELFF.

This clonotype was seen only a few times. The rearrangement uses TRBV2 and TRBJ2-5, with TRBD1 identical over 7 bases. The ends lost 5 bases at V and 5 bases at J; junction bases unmatched: 5. The V gene's germline CDR1 is SNHLY and CDR2 FYNNEI. The length of the CDR3 is 13 residues. The CDR3 DNA follows: TGTGCCAGCAGTTACCAGGGGGTGGAGACCCAGTACTTC. Translating gives CASSYQGVETQYF. Looking up the rest from reference TRBV2 and TRBJ2-5 gives the full variable domain: EPEVTQTPSHQVTQMGQEVILRCVPISNHLYFYWYRQILGQKVEFLVSFYNNEISEKSEIFDDQFSVERPDGSNFTLKIRSTKLEDSAMYFCASSYQGVETQYFGPGTRLLVL.

This clonotype was picked up a small number of times. The CDR3 nucleotides are TGTGCCAGCAGCTACTCTGGTCCTTGGGAAAAACTGTTTTTT. This sequence encodes CASSYSGPWEKLFF. The J gene is TRBJ1-4, the V gene TRBV5-8, with D unclear. Trimming left V 3 bases short and J 8 bases short, with 14 bases between. The CDR3 is 14 residues long. Germline CDR1 SGHTS, CDR2 YDEGEE.

This clonotype was recorded many times. The gene calls are TRBV10-3 and TRBJ1-1; 8 bases fit TRBD1. The CDR3 is 14 residues long. V shed 6 bases and J 3 bases; nucleotides not matched to a gene: 6. The germline gives CDR1 ENHRY, CDR2 SYGVKD. For the CDR3, the DNA is TGTGCCATCAGGCCCGGACAGGGATACACTGAAGCTTTCTTT. Its translation is CAIRPGQGYTEAFF.

The gene calls are TRBV20-1 and TRBJ2-5, with 10 positions matching TRBD2. The V gene's germline CDR1 is DFQATT and CDR2 SNEGSKA (reference sequence). The CDR3 extends over 17 amino acids. After removal of 5 bases from V and 4 bases from J, the junction contained 16 bases not matched to a gene. Here the CDR3 DNA reads TGCAGTGCTTCCCCGCTACCCGCTAGCGGGAGACGAGAGACCCAGTACTTC. This translates into CSASPLPASGRRETQYF.

The sample holds many counts of this clonotype. This chain links TRBV7-8 with TRBJ2-1; D possibly uses TRBD1 or TRBD2 (5 bases each). The CDR3 extends over 15 amino acids. Trimming removed 2 bases from V and 5 bases from J, with 13 bases in between. Germline CDR1 SGHVS, CDR2 FQNEAQ. CDR3 residues: CASSLRGALDNEQFF. The DNA of the CDR3 is TGTGCCAGCAGCTTAAGAGGGGCGTTGGACAATGAGCAGTTCTTC.

This clonotype was recorded many times. The gene calls are TRBV12-3 or TRBV12-4 and TRBJ2-3, with 10 bases identical to TRBD2. Trimming removed 8 bases from V and 1 base from J; junction bases left unmatched: 9. The length of the CDR3 is 16 residues. The CDR3 nucleotides are TGTGCCAGCCCGGGACTAGCGCTCCAAGGCACAGATACGCAGTATTTT. Its protein is CASPGLALQGTDTQYF.

The V gene is TRBV21-1, the J gene TRBJ2-5; the table assigns TRBD2, which was not confirmed against the DNA. TRBV21-1 is a pseudogene locus. CDR3 size: 14 residues. The CDR3 bases are TGTGCCAGCAGCAAGGGAGCGGTCCAGGAGACCCAGTACTTC. The encoded protein is CASSKGAVQETQYF.

In regard to this clonotype: Relative to the germline gene, one junction end is altered; a read error may explain this. This chain links TRBV5-1 with TRBJ1-1, with 7 bases aligning to TRBD1. The CDR3 is 13 residues long. Looked up from germline, CDR1 is SGHRS and CDR2 is YFSETQ. The CDR3 reads CTSILGSTGEAFF. The CDR3 nucleotides read TGCACCAGCATCCTTGGTTCGACAGGGGAAGCTTTCTTT. Supplemented by reference TRBV5-1 and TRBJ1-1, the full variable domain reads KAGVTQTPRYLIKTRGQQVTLSCSPISGHRSVSWYQQTPGQGLQFLFEYFSETQRNKGNFPGRFSGRQFSNSRSEMNVSTLELGDSALYLCTSILGSTGEAFFGQGTRLTVV.

This chain uses TRBV5-4 with TRBJ1-2; 7 bases are a match to TRBD1. Losses at the gene ends were 3 bases for V and 5 bases for J; bases not matched to a gene: 10. Germline-derived CDR1 and CDR2 are SGHNT and YYREEE (reference sequence). The CDR3 is made up of 15 amino acids. The CDR3 DNA reads TGTGCCAGCAGCTCCAGACAGGGAGGGAGGTATGGCTACACCTTC. This codes for CASSSRQGGRYGYTF.

This clonotype was detected ten times or more. V gene TRBV28 combines with J gene TRBJ1-5, with D hard to call. The germline V gene has CDR1 MDHEN and CDR2 SYDVKM. V dropped 5 bases and J dropped 5 bases, with 16 bases sitting between them. This CDR3 contains 15 residues. The CDR3: CASSAAKRGDQPQHF. The CDR3 region has the DNA TGTGCCAGCAGTGCCGCCAAGCGGGGAGATCAGCCCCAGCATTTT.

This clonotype was observed at least ten times. The chain combines TRBV5-1 with TRBJ2-1; the match to TRBD2 covers 11 bases. With 3 bases clipped from V and 0 bases from J, the junction kept 5 bases outside the gene matches. Germline V lookup: CDR1 SGHRS, CDR2 YFSETQ. The CDR3 runs 17 residues. The DNA of the CDR3 is TGCGCCAGCAGCTCCGGGACTAGCGGTCTCTCCTACAATGAGCAGTTCTTC. Residues: CASSSGTSGLSYNEQFF.

In this sample, this clonotype turned up a few times. The chain links TRBV7-6 to TRBJ2-3; tentative D call: TRBD2 (7 bases). V lost 1 base and J 7 bases, leaving 24 bases between the germline ends. The CDR3 has 18 residues. Germline lookup yields CDR1 SGHVS and CDR2 FNYEAQ. CDR3 nucleotide sequence: TGTGCCAGCAGCTTAGGCGTATTGGCGGGGGCCTCGGGACATACGCAGTATTTT. Translated, it gives CASSLGVLAGASGHTQYF.

The rearrangement joins TRBV6-5 to TRBJ2-1; 7 bases fit TRBD1. CDR1 MNHEY and CDR2 SVGAGI come from the germline V gene. The CDR3 loop spans 17 amino acids. The ends lost 4 bases at V and 1 base at J; junction bases unmatched: 10. This CDR3 is CASSSTGAHYSYNEQFF. The CDR3 nucleotides are TGTGCCAGCAGTTCCACAGGGGCGCATTATTCCTACAATGAGCAGTTCTTC.

This clonotype was detected many times. V is TRBV20-1 and J is TRBJ2-7; TRBD1 matches 9 bases. V was pared by 3 bases and J by 6 bases, with 6 bases of the junction left unmatched. Germline CDR1 reads DFQATT; CDR2 reads SNEGSKA (reference sequence). The CDR3 consists of 13 residues. CDR3 sequence reads: CSAREQGAGEQYF. CDR3 bases: TGCAGTGCTAGGGAACAGGGGGCAGGCGAGCAGTACTTC.

This clonotype was seen many times. The genes are TRBV7-9 and TRBJ1-3; D is ambiguous. The CDR3 is made up of 15 amino acids. V lost 5 bases to trimming and J lost 0 bases, with 11 bases between them. Per the germline V gene, CDR1 is SEHNR and CDR2 is FQNEAQ (reference sequence). The CDR3 spells CASSPDLSSGNTIYF. CDR3 DNA sequence: TGTGCCAGCAGCCCCGACCTGAGCTCTGGAAACACCATATATTTT.

This clonotype was counted many times. The chain is built from TRBV7-2 and TRBJ1-3; 12 bases are shared with TRBD1. The CDR3 has 15 residues. Trimming at V came to 5 bases and at J to 5 bases, leaving 4 bases not matched to a gene. The germline V gene has CDR1 SGHTA and CDR2 FQGNSA. CDR3 sequence (DNA): TGTGCCAGCAGCCAGGGACAGGGGGCGCGAAACACCATATATTTT. It specifies CASSQGQGARNTIYF.

This clonotype was detected many times. The chain couples TRBV28 to TRBJ2-1, with 10 positions matching TRBD1. The CDR3 is 15 residues long. The germline CDR1 and CDR2 sequences are MDHEN and SYDVKM. The trim removed 7 bases at V and 4 bases at J, leaving 7 bases unmatched. In nucleotides, the CDR3 is TGTGCCAGCACTATCGGACAGGGGGATTACAATGAGCAGTTCTTC. Translation: CASTIGQGDYNEQFF.

V and J are TRBV6-1 and TRBJ2-7; TRBD2 aligns across 10 bases. The trim removed 8 bases at V and 4 bases at J, leaving 8 bases unmatched. The germline CDR1 and CDR2 sequences are MNHNS and SASEGT. The CDR3 spans 14 residues. The CDR3 sequence: CASGEAGGLYEQYF. CDR3 nucleotides: TGTGCCAGCGGAGAAGCGGGAGGGCTGTACGAGCAGTACTTC.

V is TRBV18 and J is TRBJ1-4, with D maybe TRBD1 (6 bases). V dropped 5 bases and J dropped 8 bases, with 12 bases sitting between them. CDR3 length: 13 residues. Looked up from germline, CDR1 is KGHSH and CDR2 is LQKENI. This chain's CDR3 is CASSRTVKEKLFF. In DNA, the CDR3 is TGTGCCAGCTCAAGGACAGTTAAGGAAAAACTGTTTTTT.

This clonotype was counted ten times or more. This chain uses TRBV11-2 with TRBJ2-7, with D uncertain. Trimming shortened V by 1 base and J by 2 bases, and 9 bases separated the two germline ends. Germline V gene data show CDR1 as SGHAT and CDR2 as FQNNGV. This CDR3 comprises 14 residues. The CDR3 here is CASSLGGIAYEQYF. The CDR3 DNA reads TGTGCCAGCAGCTTAGGTGGTATAGCCTACGAGCAGTACTTC.

This clonotype was counted ten times or more. This rearrangement joins TRBV2 to TRBJ2-6; 11 bases are shared with TRBD2. Losses at the gene ends were 6 bases for V and 9 bases for J; bases not matched to a gene: 7. Germline V lookup: CDR1 SNHLY, CDR2 FYNNEI. The CDR3 has 15 residues. CDR3 loop: CASRGTLAGGNVLTF. The CDR3 region has the DNA TGTGCCAGCAGGGGAACTCTAGCGGGAGGCAACGTCCTGACTTTC.

This clonotype was counted only a few times. The J gene is TRBJ2-3, the V gene TRBV15; 11 bases match TRBD2. The trim removed 4 bases at V and 0 bases at J, leaving 18 bases unmatched. There are 21 residues in the CDR3. In germline, CDR1 is LNHNV, CDR2 YYDKDF (reference sequence). DNA for the CDR3: TGTGCCACCAGCATCCACGCAGGGCTACCGGGACTAGCGGTTAGCACAGATACGCAGTATTTT. Encoded protein: CATSIHAGLPGLAVSTDTQYF.

The chain is built from TRBV29-1 and TRBJ2-2; the D is unclear. Germline lookup yields CDR1 SQVTM and CDR2 ANQGSEA. The CDR3 totals 11 residues. The CDR3 bases are TGCCCTTGGCCGAACACCGGGGAGCTGTTTTTT. Encoded protein: CPWPNTGELFF.

This clonotype was seen ten or more times. The chain recombines TRBV6-2 or TRBV6-3 with TRBJ2-1, with D uncertain. The ends were cut back, 7 bases at V and 6 bases at J, with 16 bases in the middle. Germline V gene sequence: CDR1 MNHEY, CDR2 SVGEGT. The CDR3 runs to 14 residues. CDR3 residues: CASTIDGTLNEQFF. CDR3 sequence (DNA): TGTGCCAGCACCATCGACGGAACCCTCAATGAGCAGTTCTTC.

This clonotype was recorded many times. The chain links TRBV28 to TRBJ2-3; 8 bases are shared with TRBD2. Trimming at V came to 2 bases and at J to 3 bases, leaving 4 bases not matched to a gene. Germline V gene sequence: CDR1 MDHEN, CDR2 SYDVKM. CDR3 length: 15 amino acids. CDR3 nucleotides: TGTGCCAGCAGTTTAGCGGGAGGTATGACAGATACGCAGTATTTT. Translating it yields CASSLAGGMTDTQYF.

This clonotype was observed a single time. Germline and junction disagree at one end, which may indicate a read error. V gene TRBV5-6 combines with J gene TRBJ1-4; D gene unclear. This CDR3 has 13 amino acids. Per the germline V gene, CDR1 is SGHDT and CDR2 is YYEEEE. The CDR3 DNA reads TGTGCCTGCAGCATCACAACTAATGAAAAACTGTTTTTT. Its protein product is CACSITTNEKLFF.

This clonotype was observed at least ten times. The chain joins TRBV6-7 to TRBJ1-2; TRBD1 agrees at 7 bases. TRBV6-7 is placed among ORFs of uncertain function. V gave up 9 bases and J gave up 7 bases; unmatched junction bases: 2. The CDR3 is 10 residues long. CDR3 sequence reads: CARNRGGYTF. For the CDR3, the DNA is TGTGCCAGAAACAGGGGTGGCTACACCTTC.

This clonotype was seen repeatedly, ten times or more. The chain employs TRBV24-1 and TRBJ1-5; TRBD1 aligns across 10 bases. The CDR3 covers 18 residues. Germline CDR1 is KGHDR and CDR2 is SFDVKD. The ends lost 7 bases at V and 0 bases at J; junction bases unmatched: 11. As DNA, the CDR3 is TGTGCCACCAGGAACAGACAGGGGGCGGGCTGTAGCAATCAGCCCCAGCATTTT. Residues: CATRNRQGAGCSNQPQHF.